Described below is a single T cell receptor beta chain sequence and its context. Profiled with immunoSEQ multiplex PCR; TCRdb holds only in-frame clones, not every one. The sample consists of about 110,000 clones, 81% of them appearing once. This sample was included in a study of blood T cell repertoires in COVID-19. Germline V lookup: CDR1 ENHRY, CDR2 SYGVKD. The ends lost 6 bases at V and 4 bases at J; junction bases unmatched: 5. The CDR3 is 13 amino acids. The J gene is TRBJ1-2, the V gene TRBV10-3; 7 nucleotides align to TRBD1. This TCR derives from a man aged 50 or older with acute or convalescent COVID-19. Sequences were obtained from peripheral blood. The CDR3 sequence: CAISPGQPYGYTF. Here the CDR3 DNA reads TGTGCCATCAGCCCGGGACAGCCCTATGGCTACACCTTC.